Below are 6 T cell receptor beta chains sequenced from a single sample in a study of T cell changes during pregnancy in multiple sclerosis. The table came from immunoSEQ multiplex PCR; TCRdb's copy has only in-frame clones and leaves some out. The repertoire includes fewer than 45,000 clones, 80% to 95% of them detected once, and approximately 0.67% sits in the top ten. The input for sequencing was CD4+ T cells from peripheral blood mononuclear cells, taken in the first trimester of pregnancy. The source is a female donor with multiple sclerosis, enrolled in a pregnancy study.

The chain couples TRBV29-1 to TRBJ2-2, with no clear D. Germline assignment: CDR1 SQVTM and CDR2 ANQGSEA. CDR3 length equals 14 residues. Trimming pared 3 bases from V and 0 bases from J, leaving 8 bases between. CDR3 sequence (DNA): TGCAGCGTTGATATTAGTTCGAACACCGGGGAGCTGTTTTTT. Amino acids: CSVDISSNTGELFF.

The J gene is TRBJ2-5, the V gene TRBV6-5, with 7 positions matching TRBD1. The CDR3 extends over 15 amino acids. CDR1 and CDR2 from the germline V gene are MNHEY and SVGAGI. Trimming removed 5 bases from V and 5 bases from J; junction bases left unmatched: 11. In DNA form, the CDR3 reads TGTGCCAGCAGTCGATACCCAGGGGGACAGGAGACCCAGTACTTC. Encoded protein: CASSRYPGGQETQYF.

With regard to this clone: Because the CDR3's place on the DNA is in doubt, the DNA is left out and the CDR3 is given as listed by TCRdb. This sequence joins TRBV28 and TRBJ1-1; the tabulated D call, TRBD1, remains unverified against the DNA. Counting both end residues, the CDR3 totals 14 amino acids. The germline V gene encodes CDR1 MDHEN and CDR2 SYDVKM. The CDR3 protein is CASSFLAGRTEAFF.

The chain is built from TRBV6-1 and TRBJ2-2; 9 bases align to TRBD1. V was clipped by 5 bases and J by 0 bases; unmatched bases: 10. The CDR3 has 18 residues. Germline values: CDR1 MNHNS, CDR2 SASEGT. CDR3 bases: TGTGCCAGCAGTCAAGTAATACAGGGGGCGCCGAACACCGGGGAGCTGTTTTTT. Its protein product is CASSQVIQGAPNTGELFF.

This clone was seen only a few times. This chain uses TRBV5-1 with TRBJ2-1; 15 bases fit TRBD2. CDR1 and CDR2 (germline): SGHRS, YFSETQ. V lost 7 bases and J lost 2; bases outside the gene matches: 10. The CDR3 is made up of 18 amino acids. The CDR3 is CASHPGLAGGVTYNEQFF. CDR3 coding DNA: TGCGCCAGCCATCCGGGACTAGCGGGAGGTGTCACCTACAATGAGCAGTTCTTC.

V gene TRBV28 combines with J gene TRBJ1-2; 7 bases map to TRBD1. Per germline, CDR1 MDHEN and CDR2 SYDVKM. There are 13 residues in the CDR3. With V trimmed by 3 bases and J by 3 bases, 1 base remained unmatched. CDR3 nucleotide sequence: TGTGCCAGCAGTTTCGGGACAGACTATGGCTACACCTTC. Protein sequence: CASSFGTDYGYTF.